The entry that follows covers one T cell receptor beta chain sequence. What it binds is not known. Then a second PCR, running roughly 7 to 11 cycles, was carried out with a sample-barcoded 5' primer and a J-beta primer mix. TCRdb called the 5' RACE reads again in MiXCR, with one record for every CDR3 protein. The sample has more than 650,000 distinct CDR3 sequences, 40% to 65% seen once; the top ten hold about 38%. The data were taken from a study of blood T cells in healthy people across ages. Background on the study: About one barcoded beta molecule per two T cells was the capture yield of template switching. Overall study results and limits: Long-lived donors had more naive CD4+ cells and higher diversity than aged donors. Roughly linearly, TCR beta diversity per million T cells fell as age increased. Diversity figures derived from one million T cells were judged to underestimate the true value.

Germline V gene lookup returns CDR1 SGHRS and CDR2 YFSETQ. CDR3 length equals 15 residues. The trim removed 1 base at V and 5 bases at J, leaving 5 bases unmatched. The J gene is TRBJ2-1, the V gene TRBV5-1, with TRBD2 matching over 8 bases. Sequenced input: blood. The origin of this receptor is a man of 80 years or more in good health. In DNA form, the CDR3 reads TGCGCCAGCAGCTTGCGAGGGACTAGGGACAATGAGCAGTTCTTC. Translated, it gives CASSLRGTRDNEQFF.